Shown below are 3 T cell receptor beta chains from a single sample sequenced in a study of identical twins. TCRdb recomputed calls from the 5' RACE reads with MiXCR, one row per CDR3 protein. The sample lists 700,000 to 950,000 distinct CDR3 sequences, 9% to 15% occurring once. These same data were also listed under a study on yellow fever vaccine responses in identical twins.

Sequences were obtained from PBMCs. The receptors shown here come from a woman aged 18-29 years in good health.

The V call is TRBV29-1, the J call TRBJ2-7; tentative D call: TRBD2 (8 bases). V shed 2 bases and J shed 6 bases, with 17 bases lying between them. The CDR3 contains 14 residues. The germline V gene encodes CDR1 SQVTM and CDR2 ANQGSEA. DNA of the CDR3: TGCAGCGTTGAATATGTCCGGGAGGGGGCCGAGCAGTACTTC. Its translation: CSVEYVREGAEQYF.

This clonotype was found a few times. This chain links TRBV20-1 with TRBJ2-3, with 13 positions matching TRBD2. Trimming cost V 3 bases and J 4 bases; bases outside gene matches: 7. Germline V lookup: CDR1 DFQATT, CDR2 SNEGSKA (reference sequence). The CDR3 is 16 amino acids. The CDR3 protein is CSASRLAGGLADTQYF. For the CDR3, the DNA is TGCAGTGCTAGCAGACTAGCGGGGGGCCTCGCAGATACGCAGTATTTT.

This clonotype came up a few times. This rearrangement joins TRBV7-6 to TRBJ2-1; 11 bases match TRBD2. The CDR3 is 15 residues long. After removal of 6 bases from V and 8 bases from J, the junction contained 9 bases not matched to a gene. The germline CDR1 and CDR2 sequences are SGHVS and FNYEAQ. The CDR3 reads CASSYLAGGKDEQFF. The DNA of the CDR3 is TGTGCCAGCAGTTACCTAGCGGGGGGCAAGGATGAGCAGTTCTTC.